Sequencing of this T cell receptor (beta chain) was carried out in a study of PD-L1 blockade in urothelial cancer. Study details: Bladder-origin urothelial cancer in males covered about 90% of the 29 patients. Analysis of the blood was performed 3 weeks (second dose) and 6 weeks after treatment start.

Germline V gene sequence: CDR1 MGHDK, CDR2 SYGVNS. This CDR3 is built from 15 residues. V was clipped by 1 base and J by 8 bases; unmatched bases: 7. Patients' cancers were locally advanced or metastatic urothelial carcinomas. PCRs were each spiked with synthetic TCR analog templates. The method was immunoSEQ multiplex PCR; TCRdb's version includes in-frame clones alone and lacks a portion of them. This sample yields under 40,000 clones, of which about 87% are seen a single time; under 4% belongs to the top ten. The J gene is TRBJ1-4, the V gene TRBV25-1; 7 bases line up with TRBD1. The TCR originated in a man aged 50 or older with urothelial cancer. Sample: PBMCs, taken around atezolizumab (anti-PD-L1) treatment. The CDR3 sequence: CASSESIGQAEKLFF. Written as DNA, the CDR3 is TGTGCCAGCAGTGAATCAATAGGACAGGCGGAAAAACTGTTTTTT.